This T cell receptor beta chain was captured by sequencing in a study of Graves' ophthalmopathy and Graves' hyperthyroidism. Study outcomes and limitations: Prediction of ophthalmopathy progression reached about 65% sensitivity and about 72% specificity.

CDR3 length: 15 amino acids. Germline V gives CDR1 SGHTA, CDR2 FQGNSA. Deletions cut 3 bases from V and 0 bases from J, with 6 bases between. Transcripts of RNA were the source for amplifying TCR beta CDR3 regions. Second-round multiplex PCR came after a first-round RT-PCR that employed HTBI primers. Via MiXCR, TCRdb re-called the multiplex PCR reads, giving one row per CDR3 protein. Found here are over a million distinct CDR3 sequences, 35% to 45% of them singletons; the top ten hold around 10%. This clonotype has at least ten counts. The antigen is undetermined. The gene calls are TRBV7-2 and TRBJ1-6; unclear D gene. This TCR was sampled from an adult man with Graves' hyperthyroidism. The sequenced sample consisted of peripheral blood or thyroid tissue (not recorded which). The CDR3 is CASSFDISYNSPLHF. For the CDR3, the DNA is TGTGCCAGCAGCTTCGACATCTCCTATAATTCACCCCTCCACTTT.